The 5 T cell receptor beta chains below come from one sample, sequenced in a study of radiotherapy plus CTLA-4 blockade in lung cancer. Clones were read by immunoSEQ multiplex PCR, and TCRdb kept only the in-frame ones, dropping some. Of some 110,000 clones listed, 75% to 80% are singletons. The sequences come from peripheral blood, collected from a patient treated with radiotherapy plus ipilimumab. The receptors were sampled from a human donor with non-small cell lung cancer who had a partial response to radiotherapy plus ipilimumab.

The genes are TRBV6-4 and TRBJ2-2; D might be TRBD1 (5 bases). The V gene lost 4 bases and the J gene lost 5 bases, with 11 bases spanning the gap. The CDR3 totals 14 residues. Germline values: CDR1 MRHNA, CDR2 SNTAGT. The CDR3 coding sequence is TGTGCCAGCAGTGCTTCAGGGTGGACCGGGGAGCTGTTTTTT. Translation gives CASSASGWTGELFF.

This clone was seen a handful of times. This chain joins TRBV30 and TRBJ1-4; D perhaps matches TRBD1 (5 bases). The CDR3 is 13 residues long. Trimming left V 0 bases short and J 7 bases short, with 9 bases between. Germline V CDR1 and CDR2: GTSNPN, SVGIG (reference sequence). CDR3 bases: TGTGCCTGGAGTGTCCAGGGAACTGAAAAACTGTTTTTT. This encodes CAWSVQGTEKLFF. Full variable domain (outside the CDR3, taken from reference TRBV30 and TRBJ1-4): SQTIHQWPATLVQPVGSPLSLECTVEGTSNPNLYWYRQAAGRGLQLLFYSVGIGQISSEVPQNLSASRPQDRQFILSSKKLLLSDSGFYLCAWSVQGTEKLFFGSGTQLSVL.

The chain couples TRBV7-2 to TRBJ1-1; 7 bases agree with TRBD1. Germline V gives CDR1 SGHTA, CDR2 FQGNSA. The CDR3 contains 14 residues. V was clipped by 5 bases and J by 8 bases; unmatched bases: 11. The CDR3 DNA is TGTGCCAGCAGCCCCCGGACAGGACCACGAGAAGCTTTCTTT. It encodes CASSPRTGPREAFF. Complete variable domain (other parts from reference TRBV7-2 and TRBJ1-1): GAGVSQSPSNKVTEKGKDVELRCDPISGHTALYWYRQSLGQGLEFLIYFQGNSAPDKSGLPSDRFSAERTGGSVSTLTIQRTQQEDSAVYLCASSPRTGPREAFFGQGTRLTVV.

CDR3 protein: CASSIGTSAYNEQFF. The DNA of the CDR3 is TGTGCCAGTAGTATAGGGACTAGCGCTTACAATGAGCAGTTCTTC. The J gene is TRBJ2-1, the V gene TRBV19, with 9 bases identical to TRBD2. The trim removed 1 base at V and 4 bases at J, leaving 2 bases unmatched. Germline assignment: CDR1 LNHDA and CDR2 SQIVND (reference sequence). This CDR3 has 15 residues.

The gene calls are TRBV7-9 and TRBJ1-5; 12 nucleotides line up with TRBD1. Germline V gives CDR1 SEHNR, CDR2 FQNEAQ (reference sequence). The CDR3 length is 16 residues. The V and J ends lost 5 bases and 7 bases, in that order; junction bases with no gene match: 9. CDR3: CASSALGTGGEQPQHF. Written as DNA, the CDR3 is TGTGCCAGCAGCGCTTTGGGGACAGGGGGCGAACAGCCCCAGCATTTT.